These T cell receptor beta chains were read from a single sample in a study of blood T cell repertoires in COVID-19. Produced via immunoSEQ multiplex PCR; TCRdb's table is partial and in-frame only. Of 200,000 or so clones listed, 70% to 90% were seen once; the top ten hold roughly a sixth. Sequenced: peripheral blood. The origin of the receptors is a man aged 45 to 65 with COVID-19, enrolled during active disease. Both conserved end residues are part of each CDR3. The D gene is left open where the match is weak. The listing skips clone size in some rows; elsewhere it reads once, few, many or a size class.

size	D	length	V	J	CDR3	DNA
.	.	12	TRBV6-5	TRBJ2-7	CASTPQGYEQYF	TGTGCCAGCACCCCCCAGGGTTACGAGCAGTACTTC
.	TRBD1	12	TRBV6-5	TRBJ1-2	CASSYTGVGYTF	TGTGCCAGCAGTTACACAGGGGTTGGCTACACCTTC
.	TRBD2	15	TRBV7-9	TRBJ2-5	CASSLVGAGEETQYF	TGTGCCAGCAGCTTAGTAGGAGCGGGAGAGGAGACCCAGTACTTC
.	TRBD2	19	TRBV18	TRBJ2-1	CASYPPGGLASGGANEQFF	TGTGCCAGCTACCCTCCCGGAGGCCTGGCTAGCGGGGGGGCCAATGAGCAGTTCTTC
.	.	17	TRBV15	TRBJ1-4	CATSRERRTIMDEKLFF	TGTGCCACCAGCAGAGAGAGGAGAACAATTATGGATGAAAAACTGTTTTTT
.	TRBD2	16	TRBV7-8	TRBJ2-3	CASSLVAGGTTDTQYF	TGTGCCAGCAGCTTAGTAGCGGGAGGGACGACAGATACGCAGTATTTT
.	.	16	TRBV7-6	TRBJ2-2	CASSLIVPPNTGELFF	TGTGCCAGCAGCTTAATCGTCCCTCCGAACACCGGGGAGCTGTTTTTT
.	TRBD2	18	TRBV19	TRBJ2-1	CASSIDRTSGRVYNEQFF	TGTGCCAGTAGTATAGATCGGACTAGCGGGAGGGTATACAATGAGCAGTTCTTC
.	.	15	TRBV5-1	TRBJ1-6	CASSFRGDYNSPLHF	TGCGCCAGCAGCTTTCGGGGAGACTATAATTCACCCCTCCACTTT
.	.	11	TRBV14	TRBJ2-7	CASSQRYEQYF	TGTGCCAGCAGCCAACGGTACGAGCAGTACTTC
.	.	13	TRBV19	TRBJ2-2	CASSIALTGELFF	TGTGCCAGTAGTATAGCTCTCACCGGGGAGCTGTTTTTT
.	TRBD1	12	TRBV25-1	TRBJ1-2	CASMTGLYGYTF	TGTGCCAGTATGACAGGGCTCTATGGCTACACCTTC
.	.	15	TRBV6-5	TRBJ2-7	CASSYSGTSPFEQYF	TGTGCCAGCAGTTACTCCGGGACATCCCCCTTCGAGCAGTACTTC
.	TRBD2	14	TRBV29-1	TRBJ2-1	CSVDLPSGRNEQFF	TGCAGCGTTGATCTGCCTAGCGGGAGAAATGAGCAGTTCTTC
once	TRBD2	22	TRBV4-1	TRBJ2-2	CASSQVGKGQTGTSGRIRLLFF	TGCGCCAGCAGCCAAGTAGGAAAAGGACAAACCGGGACTAGCGGGAGGATCCGGTTGCTGTTTTTT
.	.	14	TRBV7-8	TRBJ2-7	CASSLGQVTYEQYF	TGTGCCAGCAGCTTAGGCCAGGTAACCTACGAGCAGTACTTC
.	TRBD1	15	TRBV7-7	TRBJ1-3	CASSLDRGKGNTIYF	TGTGCTAGCAGCCTCGACAGGGGTAAAGGAAACACCATATATTTT
.	.	13	TRBV30	TRBJ1-5	CAWSVNGNQPQHF	TGTGCCTGGAGTGTTAACGGTAATCAGCCCCAGCATTTT
.	.	17	TRBV7-9	TRBJ2-2	CASSPRVGGPNTGELFF	TGTGCCAGCAGCCCGCGAGTGGGGGGACCGAACACCGGGGAGCTGTTTTTT
.	TRBD2	14	TRBV7-3	TRBJ2-7	CASSASGTSYEQYF	TGTGCCAGCAGCGCCTCCGGGACTAGCTACGAGCAGTACTTC
.	.	11	TRBV28	TRBJ1-2	CASSSFYGYTF	TGTGCCAGCAGTTCCTTCTATGGCTACACCTTC
.	TRBD2	19	TRBV28	TRBJ2-5	CASSPTVQRDLESSETQYF	TGTGCCAGCAGTCCTACAGTCCAGCGGGATCTTGAGTCGTCGGAGACCCAGTACTTC
.	TRBD2	15	TRBV7-8	TRBJ2-1	CATREGRGSYNEQFF	TGTGCCACTAGGGAGGGCCGGGGATCCTACAATGAGCAGTTCTTC
.	TRBD1	13	TRBV12-3/TRBV12-4	TRBJ1-2	CASSLLPGGAYTF	TGTGCCAGCAGTTTATTACCAGGGGGTGCCTACACCTTC
.	.	15	TRBV7-6	TRBJ1-3	CASSPDGDSGNTIYF	TGTGCCAGCAGCCCCGACGGGGACTCTGGAAACACCATATATTTT
.	.	13	TRBV5-5	TRBJ1-3	CASSLEGAHTIYF	TGTGCCAGCAGCTTGGAAGGGGCGCACACCATATATTTT
once	.	13	TRBV18	TRBJ1-1	CASSPSSSTEAFF	TGTGCCAGCTCACCATCGTCATCCACAGAAGCTTTCTTT
.	.	15	TRBV6-5	TRBJ1-3	CASSLRGPYRDTIYF	TGTGCCAGCAGTTTAAGAGGTCCGTACAGGGACACCATATATTTT
.	TRBD2	14	TRBV25-1	TRBJ2-1	CASIGGRQPDEQFF	TGTGCCAGCATCGGCGGGAGGCAGCCAGATGAGCAGTTCTTC
.	TRBD2	16	TRBV3-1/TRBV3-2	TRBJ2-1	CASSRPGLADYNEQFF	TGTGCCAGCAGCCGCCCGGGACTAGCGGACTACAATGAGCAGTTCTTC
once	TRBD2	19	TRBV28	TRBJ2-1	CASSPAGTSGDRSYNEQFF	TGTGCCAGCAGCCCTGCCGGGACTAGCGGGGATCGCTCCTACAATGAGCAGTTCTTC
.	.	15	TRBV30	TRBJ1-4	CASSNKGATNEKLFF	TGTGCCAGTTCAAACAAGGGGGCAACTAATGAAAAACTGTTTTTT
.	.	14	TRBV28	TRBJ1-2	CASSAPTPLYGYTF	TGTGCCAGCAGTGCACCGACACCGCTCTATGGCTACACCTTC
.	.	16	TRBV7-2	TRBJ2-5	CASSLGDGGYQETQYF	TGTGCCAGCAGCTTAGGCGATGGGGGCTACCAAGAGACCCAGTACTTC
.	.	13	TRBV12-3/TRBV12-4	TRBJ2-7	CASSLNTGREQYF	TGTGCCAGCAGTCTGAATACAGGGCGCGAGCAGTACTTC
.	TRBD1	14	TRBV5-1	TRBJ2-1	CASSPGQGGNEQFF	TGCGCCAGCAGCCCGGGACAGGGTGGGAATGAGCAGTTCTTC
.	.	14	TRBV7-2	TRBJ1-6	CASSFGQHNSPLHF	TGTGCCAGCAGCTTCGGACAGCATAATTCACCCCTCCACTTT
once	.	11	TRBV20-1	TRBJ2-5	CSAPYQETQYF	TGCAGTGCTCCGTACCAAGAGACCCAGTACTTC
.	.	14	TRBV5-1	TRBJ2-3	CASTQPGGTDTQYF	TGCGCCAGCACACAACCAGGGGGCACAGATACGCAGTATTTT
.	.	15	TRBV7-7	TRBJ2-5	CASSPGGAGGETQYF	TGTGCCAGCAGCCCCGGGGGTGCAGGTGGGGAGACCCAGTACTTC
once	TRBD1	16	TRBV29-1	TRBJ1-1	CSVQFSNRGRNTEAFF	TGCAGCGTTCAATTTTCAAACAGGGGACGGAACACTGAAGCTTTCTTT
.	.	11	TRBV19	TRBJ2-1	CASSILREQFF	TGTGCCAGTAGTATACTCAGGGAGCAGTTCTTC
.	TRBD1	13	TRBV30	TRBJ1-5	CAWSVQGEQPQHF	TGTGCCTGGAGTGTACAGGGGGAACAGCCCCAGCATTTT
.	TRBD1	15	TRBV2	TRBJ2-7	CASSERAGTGAEQYF	TGTGCCAGCAGTGAAAGGGCCGGGACAGGGGCCGAGCAGTACTTC
once	.	18	TRBV5-1	TRBJ2-1	CASSLGAGRDRSGTEQFF	TGCGCCAGCAGCTTGGGGGCGGGCCGGGACAGGAGCGGGACAGAGCAGTTCTTC
.	.	15	TRBV10-1	TRBJ1-1	CASSESPGEENEAFF	TGCGCCAGCAGTGAGTCCCCGGGGGAGGAGAATGAAGCTTTCTTT
.	TRBD1	15	TRBV29-1	TRBJ2-2	CSATPSGTGGEELFF	TGCAGCGCTACCCCGTCGGGGACAGGGGGCGAGGAGCTGTTTTTT
.	TRBD1	14	TRBV18	TRBJ1-4	CASSPTGGGEKLFF	TGTGCCAGCTCACCCACAGGGGGCGGTGAAAAACTGTTTTTT
.	.	15	TRBV27	TRBJ2-7	CASSPWTGHEYEQYF	TGTGCCAGCAGTCCCTGGACGGGACACGAATACGAGCAGTACTTC
.	.	13	TRBV18	TRBJ1-1	CASSPGAVSPAFF	TGTGCCAGCTCACCAGGGGCCGTTAGCCCCGCTTTCTTT
.	TRBD1	16	TRBV2	TRBJ1-5	CASSRDRGDSNQPQHF	TGTGCCAGCAGCCGGGACAGGGGGGATAGCAATCAGCCCCAGCATTTT
.	.	14	TRBV19	TRBJ2-1	CASSMADSYNEQFF	TGTGCCAGTAGTATGGCGGACTCCTACAATGAGCAGTTCTTC
.	TRBD2	16	TRBV10-1	TRBJ2-2	CASSASGSMYTGELFF	TGCGCCAGCAGTGCTAGCGGGAGTATGTACACCGGGGAGCTGTTTTTT
.	TRBD1	15	TRBV7-9	TRBJ2-2	CASSTGQGRIGELFF	TGTGCCAGCAGCACGGGACAGGGGCGGATCGGGGAGCTGTTTTTT
.	.	15	TRBV27	TRBJ1-2	CASSFRQRGAYGYTF	TGTGCCAGCAGTTTTAGACAGCGGGGGGCGTATGGCTACACCTTC
once	.	12	TRBV2	TRBJ1-1	CASSEDSPEAFF	TGTGCCAGCAGTGAGGACAGCCCAGAAGCTTTCTTT
.	TRBD2	16	TRBV6-6	TRBJ2-1	CASSYGLAGTYNEQFF	TGTGCCAGCAGTTACGGACTAGCGGGCACCTACAATGAGCAGTTCTTC
.	.	14	TRBV5-4	TRBJ2-5	CASSLGRGKETQYF	TGTGCCAGCAGCTTGGGCAGAGGGAAAGAGACCCAGTACTTC